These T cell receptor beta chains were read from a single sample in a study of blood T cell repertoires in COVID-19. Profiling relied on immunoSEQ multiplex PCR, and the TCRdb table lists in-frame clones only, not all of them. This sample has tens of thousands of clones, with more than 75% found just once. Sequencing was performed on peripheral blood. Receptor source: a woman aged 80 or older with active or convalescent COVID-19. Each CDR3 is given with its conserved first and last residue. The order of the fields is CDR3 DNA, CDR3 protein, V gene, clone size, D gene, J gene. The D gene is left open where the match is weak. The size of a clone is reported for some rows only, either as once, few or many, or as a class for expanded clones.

cdr3_nt: TGTGCCAGCAGCCGAGGGACAGGCTCCTACGAGCAGTACTTC; cdr3_aa: CASSRGTGSYEQYF; v_call: TRBV7-8; clone_size: NA; d_call: TRBD1; j_call: TRBJ2-7
cdr3_nt: TGTGCCAGCAGTGAACTACAGGGAATGAACACTGAAGCTTTCTTT; cdr3_aa: CASSELQGMNTEAFF; v_call: TRBV6-1; clone_size: few; d_call: NA; j_call: TRBJ1-1
cdr3_nt: TGTGCCAGCAGCTTTCCGGGGTTCGGGAATCAGCCCCAGCATTTT; cdr3_aa: CASSFPGFGNQPQHF; v_call: TRBV5-8; clone_size: NA; d_call: NA; j_call: TRBJ1-5
cdr3_nt: TGTGCCAGCAGTCCCCCCAGACAGGGGCCTGAAGCTTTCTTT; cdr3_aa: CASSPPRQGPEAFF; v_call: TRBV28; clone_size: NA; d_call: TRBD1; j_call: TRBJ1-1
cdr3_nt: TGTGCCACCAGTGGTACAGAGTATGGCTACACCTTC; cdr3_aa: CATSGTEYGYTF; v_call: TRBV24-1; clone_size: NA; d_call: NA; j_call: TRBJ1-2
cdr3_nt: TGCGCCAGCAGCCAAGATCATCTAGGGGGCGACACAGATACGCAGTATTTT; cdr3_aa: CASSQDHLGGDTDTQYF; v_call: TRBV4-3; clone_size: NA; d_call: TRBD1; j_call: TRBJ2-3
cdr3_nt: TGTGCCTCCAAGGGGACATCCCCCTACGAGCAGTACTTC; cdr3_aa: CASKGTSPYEQYF; v_call: TRBV6-5; clone_size: NA; d_call: NA; j_call: TRBJ2-7
cdr3_nt: TGTGCCAGCAGCACCTGGACTAGCGGCCACAATGAGCAGTTCTTC; cdr3_aa: CASSTWTSGHNEQFF; v_call: TRBV7-3; clone_size: NA; d_call: TRBD2; j_call: TRBJ2-1
cdr3_nt: TGTGCCAGCACTCCGACAGGGGCCAAAAACATTCAGTACTTC; cdr3_aa: CASTPTGAKNIQYF; v_call: TRBV28; clone_size: NA; d_call: TRBD1; j_call: TRBJ2-4
cdr3_nt: TGCGCCAGCAGCCAAGTGGTCCGGGAGAGGGCGGGCTATGGCTACACCTTC; cdr3_aa: CASSQVVRERAGYGYTF; v_call: TRBV4-1; clone_size: NA; d_call: NA; j_call: TRBJ1-2
cdr3_nt: TGTGCCAGCAGCCAAGCCCGAGCTTTTGGCTACACCTTC; cdr3_aa: CASSQARAFGYTF; v_call: TRBV3-1/TRBV3-2; clone_size: NA; d_call: NA; j_call: TRBJ1-2
cdr3_nt: TGTGCCAGTAGTTGGCGGTTAGGCACAGATACGCAGTATTTT; cdr3_aa: CASSWRLGTDTQYF; v_call: TRBV19; clone_size: few; d_call: NA; j_call: TRBJ2-3
cdr3_nt: TGTGCCAGCAGCTTAGCGACTGCTAGCGGGGGCCCCACAGATACGCAGTATTTT; cdr3_aa: CASSLATASGGPTDTQYF; v_call: TRBV7-8; clone_size: NA; d_call: TRBD2; j_call: TRBJ2-3
cdr3_nt: TGTGCCAGCAGCATTGACACCTATGGCTACACCTTC; cdr3_aa: CASSIDTYGYTF; v_call: TRBV5-5; clone_size: NA; d_call: NA; j_call: TRBJ1-2
cdr3_nt: TGTGCCAGCAGACTCCTGAGGGAGCTTCCACCCCTCCACTTT; cdr3_aa: CASRLLRELPPLHF; v_call: TRBV28; clone_size: NA; d_call: NA; j_call: TRBJ1-6
cdr3_nt: TGTGCCAGCAGTCGGGACTCTCCGCTGACGGAGCAGTTCTTC; cdr3_aa: CASSRDSPLTEQFF; v_call: TRBV6-2/TRBV6-3; clone_size: NA; d_call: NA; j_call: TRBJ2-1
cdr3_nt: TGTGCCAGCAGGACAGGGTTTAATGAAAAACTGTTTTTT; cdr3_aa: CASRTGFNEKLFF; v_call: TRBV28; clone_size: NA; d_call: TRBD1; j_call: TRBJ1-4
cdr3_nt: TGTGCCTGGAGTGTGGGGCAAGCCCAGCATTTT; cdr3_aa: CAWSVGQAQHF; v_call: TRBV30; clone_size: NA; d_call: NA; j_call: TRBJ1-5
cdr3_nt: TGTGCCAGCAAACTAACAGGGCCCTCCAACTACGAGCAGTACTTC; cdr3_aa: CASKLTGPSNYEQYF; v_call: TRBV6-5; clone_size: NA; d_call: NA; j_call: TRBJ2-7
cdr3_nt: TGCGCCAGCAGCTTGGACAGGGGGCATGGAGATACGCAGTATTTT; cdr3_aa: CASSLDRGHGDTQYF; v_call: TRBV5-1; clone_size: NA; d_call: TRBD1; j_call: TRBJ2-3
cdr3_nt: TGTGCCAGCAGCGTAGAACAGTCTGGCTACACCTTC; cdr3_aa: CASSVEQSGYTF; v_call: TRBV9; clone_size: NA; d_call: NA; j_call: TRBJ1-2
cdr3_nt: TGCAGTGCTAGTTCTGCAGTGCTTAATTCACCCCTCCACTTT; cdr3_aa: CSASSAVLNSPLHF; v_call: TRBV20-1; clone_size: NA; d_call: NA; j_call: TRBJ1-6
cdr3_nt: TGTGCCAGCTCGGGTCAATTCGGGGAAAAACTGTTTTTT; cdr3_aa: CASSGQFGEKLFF; v_call: TRBV7-8; clone_size: once; d_call: NA; j_call: TRBJ1-4
cdr3_nt: TGTGCCAGCAGCCAGGACCCAACTAACAGGGGAGGATATGAAAAACTGTTTTTT; cdr3_aa: CASSQDPTNRGGYEKLFF; v_call: TRBV4-2; clone_size: NA; d_call: TRBD1; j_call: TRBJ1-4
cdr3_nt: TGTGCCAGCAGCTCCAATAGCAATCAGCCCCAGCATTTT; cdr3_aa: CASSSNSNQPQHF; v_call: TRBV7-9; clone_size: NA; d_call: NA; j_call: TRBJ1-5
cdr3_nt: TGTGCCAGCAGCTACTCCGGGACACTACTAGCGGGGAATGAGCAGTTCTTC; cdr3_aa: CASSYSGTLLAGNEQFF; v_call: TRBV7-9; clone_size: few; d_call: TRBD2; j_call: TRBJ2-1
cdr3_nt: TGCGCCAGCAGCCAAGCCGGACAGGGAATTAACGAGCAGTACTTC; cdr3_aa: CASSQAGQGINEQYF; v_call: TRBV4-1; clone_size: NA; d_call: TRBD1; j_call: TRBJ2-7
cdr3_nt: TGTGCCAGTACCGGACAGGGGGCATTACGTCCCGGGGAGCTGTTTTTT; cdr3_aa: CASTGQGALRPGELFF; v_call: TRBV19; clone_size: NA; d_call: TRBD1; j_call: TRBJ2-2
cdr3_nt: TGCGCCAGCCACCGGGACAGGGCAATCGGGGACACCGGGGAGCTGTTTTTT; cdr3_aa: CASHRDRAIGDTGELFF; v_call: TRBV5-1; clone_size: once; d_call: TRBD1; j_call: TRBJ2-2
cdr3_nt: TGCGCCAGCAGCCTGAGCCCGGGGGGGAGCACTGAAGCTTTCTTT; cdr3_aa: CASSLSPGGSTEAFF; v_call: TRBV4-1; clone_size: NA; d_call: NA; j_call: TRBJ1-1
cdr3_nt: TGCGCCAGCAGTGAGTCAGGGGCAACTAATGAAAAACTGTTTTTT; cdr3_aa: CASSESGATNEKLFF; v_call: TRBV10-2; clone_size: NA; d_call: NA; j_call: TRBJ1-4
cdr3_nt: TGTGCCAGTAGTACGGACGGACACTACGAGCAGTACTTC; cdr3_aa: CASSTDGHYEQYF; v_call: TRBV19; clone_size: NA; d_call: NA; j_call: TRBJ2-7
cdr3_nt: TGTGCCAGCAGCTTAGGTCCCGGCTCCTACGAGCAGTACTTC; cdr3_aa: CASSLGPGSYEQYF; v_call: TRBV11-3; clone_size: NA; d_call: NA; j_call: TRBJ2-7
cdr3_nt: TGTGCCAGCTCACCGGACAGGACCTACGAGCAGTACTTC; cdr3_aa: CASSPDRTYEQYF; v_call: TRBV18; clone_size: NA; d_call: TRBD1; j_call: TRBJ2-7
cdr3_nt: TGTGCCAGCAGTTATCGCGCAGGGGTCGCAGGGGAGACCCAGTACTTC; cdr3_aa: CASSYRAGVAGETQYF; v_call: TRBV6-2/TRBV6-3; clone_size: once; d_call: NA; j_call: TRBJ2-5
cdr3_nt: TGTGCCAGCAGCTTGTATTCCGGGGGGTGGGGCACCGGGGAGCTGTTTTTT; cdr3_aa: CASSLYSGGWGTGELFF; v_call: TRBV5-4; clone_size: NA; d_call: TRBD2; j_call: TRBJ2-2
cdr3_nt: TGTGCCAGCAGCACGGGACAGGAGAATCAGCCCCAGCATTTT; cdr3_aa: CASSTGQENQPQHF; v_call: TRBV9; clone_size: NA; d_call: TRBD1; j_call: TRBJ1-5
cdr3_nt: TGTGCCAGCAGTTTACTCTCCGACAGTAACTATGGCTACACCTTC; cdr3_aa: CASSLLSDSNYGYTF; v_call: TRBV27; clone_size: NA; d_call: NA; j_call: TRBJ1-2
cdr3_nt: TGTGCCAGCAGTGTACGGAGTAACTATGGCTACACCTTC; cdr3_aa: CASSVRSNYGYTF; v_call: TRBV2; clone_size: NA; d_call: NA; j_call: TRBJ1-2
cdr3_nt: TGTGCCAGCAGCTTGTGGGACACACATTACTATGGCTACACCTTC; cdr3_aa: CASSLWDTHYYGYTF; v_call: TRBV5-6; clone_size: NA; d_call: NA; j_call: TRBJ1-2
cdr3_nt: TGCAGCGTACCCACTTTTGGGCAGCCGAATGAGCAGTTCTTC; cdr3_aa: CSVPTFGQPNEQFF; v_call: TRBV29-1; clone_size: NA; d_call: NA; j_call: TRBJ2-1
cdr3_nt: TGTGCCAGTAGTATGGAGGTGGTATACTCTGGAAACACCATATATTTT; cdr3_aa: CASSMEVVYSGNTIYF; v_call: TRBV19; clone_size: NA; d_call: NA; j_call: TRBJ1-3
cdr3_nt: TGTGCCAGCAGCTGGTACCTCGACAGTCTAGCCAAAAACATTCAGTACTTC; cdr3_aa: CASSWYLDSLAKNIQYF; v_call: TRBV7-4; clone_size: NA; d_call: NA; j_call: TRBJ2-4
cdr3_nt: TGTGCCAGCAGCCCAGTCGGGGAAATAAATTCACCCCTCCACTTT; cdr3_aa: CASSPVGEINSPLHF; v_call: TRBV7-9; clone_size: NA; d_call: NA; j_call: TRBJ1-6
cdr3_nt: TGCAGCGTTGAACTTTTGAGGCGTAGGGGTCGGGGCACAGATACGCAGTATTTT; cdr3_aa: CSVELLRRRGRGTDTQYF; v_call: TRBV29-1; clone_size: NA; d_call: NA; j_call: TRBJ2-3
cdr3_nt: TGTGCCATCAGTGCTCCCACTCTAGCGGGGGGCCGCACAGATACGCAGTATTTT; cdr3_aa: CAISAPTLAGGRTDTQYF; v_call: TRBV10-3; clone_size: NA; d_call: TRBD2; j_call: TRBJ2-3
cdr3_nt: TGCGCCAGCAGCTTGGGGGGACAACAAGAGACCCAGTACTTC; cdr3_aa: CASSLGGQQETQYF; v_call: TRBV5-1; clone_size: NA; d_call: NA; j_call: TRBJ2-5
cdr3_nt: TGCGCCAGCAGCCAAGAATCAGAGAGGTATGGCTACACCTTC; cdr3_aa: CASSQESERYGYTF; v_call: TRBV4-3; clone_size: NA; d_call: NA; j_call: TRBJ1-2
cdr3_nt: TGTGCCAGCAGCCGAATAGCGGGGTCCGGGGAGCTGTTTTTT; cdr3_aa: CASSRIAGSGELFF; v_call: TRBV3-1/TRBV3-2; clone_size: NA; d_call: TRBD2; j_call: TRBJ2-2
cdr3_nt: TGTGCCAGCAGCGCCCAAGGGGATAATTCACCCCTCCACTTT; cdr3_aa: CASSAQGDNSPLHF; v_call: TRBV9; clone_size: NA; d_call: NA; j_call: TRBJ1-6
cdr3_nt: TGCGCCAGCAGTACAGGGTCCAGGGGACCCTACGAGCAGTACTTC; cdr3_aa: CASSTGSRGPYEQYF; v_call: TRBV10-2; clone_size: NA; d_call: NA; j_call: TRBJ2-7
cdr3_nt: TGTGCCAGCAGCTTAGCGCCAGGGTCCAATGAGCAGTTCTTC; cdr3_aa: CASSLAPGSNEQFF; v_call: TRBV7-2; clone_size: NA; d_call: NA; j_call: TRBJ2-1
cdr3_nt: TGTGCCAGCAGCGTAGGGTTGACAGGGTTCGGCACCGGGGAGCTGTTTTTT; cdr3_aa: CASSVGLTGFGTGELFF; v_call: TRBV9; clone_size: NA; d_call: TRBD1; j_call: TRBJ2-2
cdr3_nt: TGTGCCAGCAGCCCAGACCCGGGAACTAACTATGGCTACACCTTC; cdr3_aa: CASSPDPGTNYGYTF; v_call: TRBV7-2; clone_size: NA; d_call: NA; j_call: TRBJ1-2
cdr3_nt: TGTGCCAGCAGCCCAAGGGGATGGACAGGGGGCGCATCTGAAAAACTGTTTTTT; cdr3_aa: CASSPRGWTGGASEKLFF; v_call: TRBV7-2; clone_size: few; d_call: TRBD1; j_call: TRBJ1-4
cdr3_nt: TGTGCCAGCACCAGACCGGGGTTCACTGAAGCTTTCTTT; cdr3_aa: CASTRPGFTEAFF; v_call: TRBV28; clone_size: NA; d_call: NA; j_call: TRBJ1-1
cdr3_nt: TGTGCCAGCAGCCCATACCCAGGACAGCTTAACACCGGGGAGCTGTTTTTT; cdr3_aa: CASSPYPGQLNTGELFF; v_call: TRBV7-3; clone_size: once; d_call: NA; j_call: TRBJ2-2
cdr3_nt: TGTGCCAGCAGTTTATTCGGGGGTGAAGCTTTCTTT; cdr3_aa: CASSLFGGEAFF; v_call: TRBV28; clone_size: NA; d_call: NA; j_call: TRBJ1-1
cdr3_nt: TGTGCCAGCAGCGCGGGACACAGCACAGATACGCAGTATTTT; cdr3_aa: CASSAGHSTDTQYF; v_call: TRBV9; clone_size: NA; d_call: NA; j_call: TRBJ2-3
cdr3_nt: TGTGCCAGCTCACACAGGGGGCTGGACTATGGCTACACCTTC; cdr3_aa: CASSHRGLDYGYTF; v_call: TRBV18; clone_size: NA; d_call: TRBD1; j_call: TRBJ1-2